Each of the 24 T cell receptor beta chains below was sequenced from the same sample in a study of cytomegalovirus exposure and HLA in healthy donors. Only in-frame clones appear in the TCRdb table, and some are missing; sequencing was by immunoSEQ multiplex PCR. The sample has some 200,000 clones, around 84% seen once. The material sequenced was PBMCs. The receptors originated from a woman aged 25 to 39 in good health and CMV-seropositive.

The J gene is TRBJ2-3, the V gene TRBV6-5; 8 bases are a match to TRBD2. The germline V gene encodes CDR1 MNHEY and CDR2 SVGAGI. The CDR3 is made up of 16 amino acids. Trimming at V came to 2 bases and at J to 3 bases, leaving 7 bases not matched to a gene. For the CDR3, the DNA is TGTGCCAGCAGTTACCGGAGCGGGAGTGGAACAGATACGCAGTATTTT. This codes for CASSYRSGSGTDTQYF.

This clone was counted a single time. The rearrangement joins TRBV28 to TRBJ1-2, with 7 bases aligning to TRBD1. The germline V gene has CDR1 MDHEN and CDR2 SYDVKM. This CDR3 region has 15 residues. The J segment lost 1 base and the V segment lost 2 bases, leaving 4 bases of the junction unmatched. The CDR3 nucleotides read TGTGCCAGCAGTTTAAGGGACAGACTTAACTATGGCTACACCTTC. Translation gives CASSLRDRLNYGYTF.

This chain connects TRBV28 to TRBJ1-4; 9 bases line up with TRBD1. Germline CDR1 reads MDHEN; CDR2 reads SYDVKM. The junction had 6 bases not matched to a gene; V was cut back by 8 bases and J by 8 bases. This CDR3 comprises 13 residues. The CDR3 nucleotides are TGTGCCAGCCGACAGGGGGGGGAAGAAAAACTGTTTTTT. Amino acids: CASRQGGEEKLFF.

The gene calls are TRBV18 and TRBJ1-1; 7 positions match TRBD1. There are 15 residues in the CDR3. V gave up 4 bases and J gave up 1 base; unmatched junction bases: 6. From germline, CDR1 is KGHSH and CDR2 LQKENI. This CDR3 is CASSLRTGENTEAFF. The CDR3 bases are TGTGCCAGCTCACTCAGGACAGGAGAGAACACTGAAGCTTTCTTT.

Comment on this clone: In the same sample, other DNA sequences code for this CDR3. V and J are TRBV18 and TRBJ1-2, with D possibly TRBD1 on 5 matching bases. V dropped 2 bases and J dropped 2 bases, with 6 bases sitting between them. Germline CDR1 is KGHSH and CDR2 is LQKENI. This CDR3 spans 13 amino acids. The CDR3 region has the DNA TGTGCCAGCTCACCAGCAGGGAACTATGGCTACACCTTC. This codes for CASSPAGNYGYTF.

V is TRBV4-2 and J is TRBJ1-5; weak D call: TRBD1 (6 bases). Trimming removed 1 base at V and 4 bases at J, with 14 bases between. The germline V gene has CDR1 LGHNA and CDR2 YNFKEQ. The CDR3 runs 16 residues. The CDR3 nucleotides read TGTGCCAGCAGCCAAGGGACAGCCCTACTAAATCAGCCCCAGCATTTT. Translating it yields CASSQGTALLNQPQHF.

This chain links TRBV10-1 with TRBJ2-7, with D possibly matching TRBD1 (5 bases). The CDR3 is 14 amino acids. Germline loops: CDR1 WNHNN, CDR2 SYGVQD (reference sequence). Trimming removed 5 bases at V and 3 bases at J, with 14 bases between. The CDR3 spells CASSKGPNDYEQYF. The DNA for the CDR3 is TGCGCCAGCAGTAAGGGGCCGAACGACTACGAGCAGTACTTC.

The CDR3, as DNA: TGTGCCAGCAGTTACTCCGCCGGGGGTAACTATGGCTACACCTTC. This encodes CASSYSAGGNYGYTF. The chain joins TRBV6-5 to TRBJ1-2; possible D gene TRBD1, 5 bases. This CDR3 comprises 15 residues. V lost 0 bases to trimming and J lost 1 base, with 9 bases between them. CDR1 MNHEY and CDR2 SVGAGI come from the germline V gene.

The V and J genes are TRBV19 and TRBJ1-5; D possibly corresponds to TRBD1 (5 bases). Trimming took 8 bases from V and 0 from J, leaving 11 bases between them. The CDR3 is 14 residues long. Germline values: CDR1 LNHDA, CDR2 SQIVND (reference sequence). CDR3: CASAQTDSNQPQHF. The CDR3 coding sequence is TGTGCCAGTGCACAGACAGATAGCAATCAGCCCCAGCATTTT.

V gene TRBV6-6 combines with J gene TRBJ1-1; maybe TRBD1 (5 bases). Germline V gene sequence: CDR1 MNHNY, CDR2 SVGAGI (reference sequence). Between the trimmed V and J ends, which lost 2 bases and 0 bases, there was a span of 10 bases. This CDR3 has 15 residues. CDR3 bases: TGTGCCAGCAGTTACGGGGCTCAACTGAACACTGAAGCTTTCTTT. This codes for CASSYGAQLNTEAFF.

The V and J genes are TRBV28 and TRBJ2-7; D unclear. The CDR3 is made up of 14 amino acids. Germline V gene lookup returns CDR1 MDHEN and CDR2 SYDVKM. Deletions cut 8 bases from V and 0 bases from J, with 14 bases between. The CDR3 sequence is CASVLDTFSYEQYF. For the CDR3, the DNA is TGTGCCAGCGTTCTCGACACTTTCTCCTACGAGCAGTACTTC.

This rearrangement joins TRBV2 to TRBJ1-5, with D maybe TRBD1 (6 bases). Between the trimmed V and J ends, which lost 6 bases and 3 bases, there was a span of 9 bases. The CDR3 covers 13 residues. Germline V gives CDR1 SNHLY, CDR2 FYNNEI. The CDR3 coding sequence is TGTGCCAGCAGGCAGGGGAACAATCAGCCCCAGCATTTT. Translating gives CASRQGNNQPQHF.

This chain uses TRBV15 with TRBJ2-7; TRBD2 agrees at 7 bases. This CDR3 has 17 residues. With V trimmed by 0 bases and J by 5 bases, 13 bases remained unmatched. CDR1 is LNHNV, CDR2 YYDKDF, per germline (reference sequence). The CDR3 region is CATSRDLSSGRFDEQYF. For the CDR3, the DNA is TGTGCCACCAGCAGAGATCTGAGTTCCGGGAGGTTCGACGAGCAGTACTTC.

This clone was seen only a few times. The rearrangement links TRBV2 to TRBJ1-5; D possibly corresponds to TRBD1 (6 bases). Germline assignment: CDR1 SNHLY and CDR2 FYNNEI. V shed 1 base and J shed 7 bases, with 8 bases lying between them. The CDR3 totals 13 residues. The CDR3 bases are TGTGCCAGCAGTGAAGGGGACAAGCAGCCCCAGCATTTT. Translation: CASSEGDKQPQHF.

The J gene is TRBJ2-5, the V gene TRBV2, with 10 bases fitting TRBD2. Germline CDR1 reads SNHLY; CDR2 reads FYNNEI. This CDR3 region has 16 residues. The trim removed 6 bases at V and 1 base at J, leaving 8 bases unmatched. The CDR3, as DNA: TGTGCCAGCAGGGAGATAGCGGGAGGACTCCAAGAGACCCAGTACTTC. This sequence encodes CASREIAGGLQETQYF. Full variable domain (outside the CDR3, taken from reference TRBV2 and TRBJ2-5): EPEVTQTPSHQVTQMGQEVILRCVPISNHLYFYWYRQILGQKVEFLVSFYNNEISEKSEIFDDQFSVERPDGSNFTLKIRSTKLEDSAMYFCASREIAGGLQETQYFGPGTRLLVL.

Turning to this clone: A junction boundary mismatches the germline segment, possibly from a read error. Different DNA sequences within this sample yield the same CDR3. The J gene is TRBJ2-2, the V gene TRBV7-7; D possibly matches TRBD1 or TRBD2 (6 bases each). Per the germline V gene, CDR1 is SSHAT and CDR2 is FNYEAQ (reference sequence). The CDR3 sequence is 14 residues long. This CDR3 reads CASRLQGGTGELFF. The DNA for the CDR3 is TGTGCTAGCAGGTTACAGGGAGGCACCGGGGAGCTGTTTTTT.

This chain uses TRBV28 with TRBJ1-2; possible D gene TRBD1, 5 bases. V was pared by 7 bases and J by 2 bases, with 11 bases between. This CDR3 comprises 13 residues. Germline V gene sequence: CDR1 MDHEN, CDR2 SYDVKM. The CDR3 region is CASIRRDNYGYTF. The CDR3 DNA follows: TGTGCCAGCATACGGAGGGACAACTATGGCTACACCTTC.

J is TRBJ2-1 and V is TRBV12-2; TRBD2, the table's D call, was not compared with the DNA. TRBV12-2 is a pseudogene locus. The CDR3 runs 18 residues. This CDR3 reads CASRLARYPGSVYNEQFF. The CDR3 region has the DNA TGTGCAAGTCGCTTAGCGCGATACCCCGGGAGCGTCTACAATGAGCAGTTCTTC.

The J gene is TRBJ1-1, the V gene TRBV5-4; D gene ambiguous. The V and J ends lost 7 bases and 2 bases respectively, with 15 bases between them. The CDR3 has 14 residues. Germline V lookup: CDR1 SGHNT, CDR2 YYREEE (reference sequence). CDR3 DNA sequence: TGTGCCAGCTCAAGAGGTACCGAAAACACTGAAGCTTTCTTT. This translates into CASSRGTENTEAFF. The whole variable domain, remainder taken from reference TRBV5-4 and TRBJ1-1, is ETGVTQSPTHLIKTRGQQVTLRCSSQSGHNTVSWYQQALGQGPQFIFQYYREEENGRGNFPPRFSGLQFPNYSSELNVNALELDDSALYLCASSRGTENTEAFFGQGTRLTVV.

The CDR3 DNA is TGCGCCAGCCGCGGGGGGAGAGTCGACTACGAGCAGTACTTC. Translated, it gives CASRGGRVDYEQYF. The chain is built from TRBV5-1 and TRBJ2-7; TRBD2 agrees at 8 bases. The CDR3 totals 14 residues. Germline CDR1 SGHRS, CDR2 YFSETQ. J was trimmed by 3 bases and V by 7 bases; bases with no gene match: 9.

The CDR3 DNA is TGTGCCAGCAGCGTATCCGGTGCCGCCTCTAATGAGCAGTTCTTC. It translates to CASSVSGAASNEQFF. The genes are TRBV9 and TRBJ2-1; D not resolved. Between the trimmed V and J ends, which lost 1 base and 7 bases, there was a span of 15 bases. The CDR3 length is 15 residues. From germline, CDR1 is SGDLS and CDR2 YYNGEE. The whole variable domain, filled in from reference TRBV9 and TRBJ2-1, reads DSGVTQTPKHLITATGQRVTLRCSPRSGDLSVYWYQQSLDQGLQFLIQYYNGEERAKGNILERFSAQQFPDLHSELNLSSLELGDSALYFCASSVSGAASNEQFFGPGTRLTVL.

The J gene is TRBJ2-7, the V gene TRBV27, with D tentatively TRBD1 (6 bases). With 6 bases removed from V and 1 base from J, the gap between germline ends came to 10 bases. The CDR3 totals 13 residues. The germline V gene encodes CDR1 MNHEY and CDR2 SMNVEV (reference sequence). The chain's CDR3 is CASRLTGSYEQYF. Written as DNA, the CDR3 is TGTGCCAGCAGACTGACAGGTTCCTACGAGCAGTACTTC.

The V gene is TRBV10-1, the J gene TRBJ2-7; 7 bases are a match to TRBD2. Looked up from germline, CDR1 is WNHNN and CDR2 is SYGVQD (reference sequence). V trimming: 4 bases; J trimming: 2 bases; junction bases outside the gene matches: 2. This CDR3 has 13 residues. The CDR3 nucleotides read TGCGCCAGCAGTGGTCGGGGGGCCTACGAGCAGTACTTC. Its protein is CASSGRGAYEQYF.

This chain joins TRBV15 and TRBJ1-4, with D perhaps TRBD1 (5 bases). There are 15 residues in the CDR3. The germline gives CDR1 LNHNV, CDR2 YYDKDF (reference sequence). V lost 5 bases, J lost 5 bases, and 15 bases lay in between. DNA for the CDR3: TGTGCCACCAGCTTCTCCGGACAAGTGAATGAAAAACTGTTTTTT. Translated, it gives CATSFSGQVNEKLFF.